The 23 T cell receptor beta chains below come from one sample, sequenced in a study of human T cells and chemical hapten exposure. Time point given: pre-sensitization, week 0. Treatment specified: therapeutic diphenylcyclopropenone sensitization with weekly scalp DPC. Each CDR3 protein is one row after TCRdb ran MiXCR on the RACE reads. The table shows under 400,000 distinct CDR3 sequences, with 4.5% to 6% occurring only once. The sequenced sample was whole blood, obtained in connection with sensitization to the hapten diphenylcyclopropenone (DPC). These receptors all come from a woman aged 50 to 65 with alopecia areata. Some clones in this sample may be carry-over from other donors' samples.

This clonotype was detected ten times or more. The chain uses TRBV1 and TRBJ2-3; the listed D gene, TRBD1, was not tested against the DNA. TRBV1 is a known pseudogene. There are 17 residues in the CDR3. The CDR3 DNA is TGCACCAGCAGTACTTTCGGGGGGTCAGAGATCACAGATACGCAGTATTTT. Translation: CTSSTFGGSEITDTQYF.

The V call is TRBV10-3, the J call TRBJ1-6; D gene ambiguous. The CDR3 contains 15 residues. V lost 1 base, J lost 6 bases, and 10 bases lay in between. Germline CDR1 is ENHRY and CDR2 is SYGVKD. DNA of the CDR3: TGTGCCATCAGTGAGTTTGACACCTTTAATTCACCCCTCCACTTT. Translated, it gives CAISEFDTFNSPLHF.

This clonotype appeared many times. The V and J genes are TRBV12-3 or TRBV12-4 and TRBJ2-1; D is perhaps TRBD1 (5 bases). V gave up 6 bases and J gave up 6 bases, with 12 bases separating them. The CDR3 covers 13 residues. The CDR3 nucleotides are TGTGCCAGCAGACTTGACCAGGGCAATGAGCAGTTCTTC. It encodes CASRLDQGNEQFF.

This clonotype was observed at least ten times. The chain uses TRBV7-7 and TRBJ2-3; 7 bases are shared with TRBD2. V lost 1 base, J lost 0 bases, and 4 bases stayed unmatched. CDR1 is SSHAT and CDR2 is FNYEAQ in the germline V gene (reference sequence). The CDR3 runs to 16 residues. The CDR3 bases are TGTGCCAGCAGCTTAGGGCGGGGGAGTAGCACAGATACGCAGTATTTT. Amino acids: CASSLGRGSSTDTQYF.

This clonotype was recorded a few times. This chain connects TRBV29-1 to TRBJ1-1; D remains unclear. The CDR3 contains 13 residues. The V end was cut by 4 bases, the J end by 0 bases, with 9 bases between. Germline-derived CDR1 and CDR2 are SQVTM and ANQGSEA. The CDR3 DNA reads as TGCAGCGTTGTATCTCAGTTGAACACTGAAGCTTTCTTT. Translation gives CSVVSQLNTEAFF.

This chain connects TRBV7-9 to TRBJ1-4; D is unclear. The CDR3 has 13 amino acids. V was shortened by 5 bases and J by 6 bases, with 10 bases between the two germline ends. Germline V gives CDR1 SEHNR, CDR2 FQNEAQ (reference sequence). CDR3 coding DNA: TGTGCCAGCAGCCCGGAGGTGGATGAAAAACTGTTTTTT. Its translation is CASSPEVDEKLFF.

At least ten counts were recorded for this clonotype. The CDR3 coding sequence is TGTGCCAGCAGCCAAGATAAGGGCAGGTTGACTTCACCCCTCCACTTT. This gives the protein CASSQDKGRLTSPLHF. The rearrangement joins TRBV3-1 to TRBJ1-6; D gene uncertain. There are 16 residues in the CDR3. CDR1 and CDR2 (germline): LGHDT, YNNKEL (reference sequence). Deletions cut 0 bases from V and 9 bases from J, with 15 bases between.

The rearrangement links TRBV6-2 or TRBV6-3 to TRBJ2-7; D ambiguous. The CDR3 runs 14 residues. The V gene lost 0 bases and the J gene lost 4 bases, with 10 bases spanning the gap. Germline V lookup: CDR1 MNHEY, CDR2 SVGEGT. The CDR3 protein is CASSYSLEWYEQYF. CDR3 DNA: TGTGCCAGCAGTTACTCGCTGGAATGGTACGAGCAGTACTTC.

This clonotype appeared a few times. CDR3 nucleotides: TGCAGCGTTGAAAAGAGACAGGGGAACACCGGGGAGCTGTTTTTT. Translation gives CSVEKRQGNTGELFF. V usage is TRBV29-1 and J usage is TRBJ2-2, with 7 positions matching TRBD1. The CDR3 is 15 residues long. Trimming at V came to 2 bases and at J to 1 base, leaving 4 bases not matched to a gene. Germline V gene lookup returns CDR1 SQVTM and CDR2 ANQGSEA.

The chain is built from TRBV2 and TRBJ2-1; D is unresolved. The CDR3 consists of 11 residues. Germline-derived CDR1 and CDR2 are SNHLY and FYNNEI. V was trimmed by 1 base and J by 8 bases, leaving 3 bases between them. The CDR3 is CASSEVYEQFF. CDR3 in DNA: TGTGCCAGCAGTGAAGTCTATGAGCAGTTCTTC.

This clonotype came up many times. The chain is built from TRBV10-3 and TRBJ2-1, with D unresolved. Germline V CDR1 and CDR2: ENHRY, SYGVKD. Trimming removed 4 bases at V and 8 bases at J, with 12 bases between. The CDR3 length is 13 residues. CDR3 residues: CAISGKGTHEQFF. The CDR3 DNA sequence: TGTGCCATCAGTGGAAAAGGAACCCATGAGCAGTTCTTC.

This clonotype was found a few times. This chain joins TRBV2 and TRBJ1-1; D gene unclear. The CDR3 spans 12 residues. The V gene lost 6 bases and the J gene lost 9 bases, with 14 bases spanning the gap. Germline V gene sequence: CDR1 SNHLY, CDR2 FYNNEI. CDR3 coding DNA: TGTGCCAGCAGGCAGGCCGGAGGGAAAGCTTTCTTT. Residues: CASRQAGGKAFF.

This clonotype was seen repeatedly, ten times or more. The V and J genes are TRBV7-2 and TRBJ2-6; TRBD2 agrees at 13 bases. Looked up from germline, CDR1 is SGHTA and CDR2 is FQGNSA. There are 18 residues in the CDR3. V gave up 5 bases and J gave up 0 bases; unmatched junction bases: 4. The CDR3 sequence: CASSERLAGGSGANVLTF. CDR3 DNA: TGTGCCAGCAGCGAGCGACTAGCGGGGGGCTCTGGGGCCAACGTCCTGACTTTC.

This clonotype was counted many times. The rearrangement joins TRBV7-2 to TRBJ2-3; TRBD2 might be the D (6 bases). CDR3 length: 17 amino acids. Germline loops: CDR1 SGHTA, CDR2 FQGNSA. Trimming removed 1 base at V and 5 bases at J, with 19 bases between. The CDR3 coding sequence is TGTGCCAGCAGCTTAGAGGCGGCGGGATTGGCGGGAGATACGCAGTATTTT. Protein product: CASSLEAAGLAGDTQYF.

This clonotype was seen more than once but under ten times. The V call is TRBV30, the J call TRBJ1-5; 9 positions match TRBD1. CDR1 is GTSNPN, CDR2 SVGIG, per germline (reference sequence). This CDR3 has 15 amino acids. V trimming: 3 bases; J trimming: 4 bases; junction bases outside the gene matches: 7. CDR3 sequence: CAWSRTGALNQPQHF. The CDR3, as DNA: TGTGCCTGGAGCCGGACAGGGGCTTTGAATCAGCCCCAGCATTTT.

This clonotype was seen at least ten times. The chain couples TRBV7-9 to TRBJ2-3, with D perhaps being TRBD1 or TRBD2 (5 bases each). V lost 0 bases and J 0 bases, leaving 16 bases between the germline ends. Per germline, CDR1 SEHNR and CDR2 FQNEAQ (reference sequence). The CDR3 is made up of 18 amino acids. CDR3 sequence: CASSLAIGASGSTDTQYF. The CDR3 region has the DNA TGTGCCAGCAGCTTAGCCATCGGGGCCAGCGGAAGCACAGATACGCAGTATTTT.

This clonotype was recorded at least ten times. The V gene is TRBV29-1, the J gene TRBJ1-1, with a possible D match to TRBD1 (5 bases). CDR3 length: 13 amino acids. CDR1 and CDR2 from the germline V gene are SQVTM and ANQGSEA. The V end was cut by 6 bases, the J end by 3 bases, with 14 bases between. The CDR3 here is CSVTTAGDTEAFF. In DNA, the CDR3 is TGCAGCGTGACGACAGCCGGGGACACTGAAGCTTTCTTT.

V and J are TRBV30 and TRBJ2-3; TRBD2 matches at 11 bases. The V gene's germline CDR1 is GTSNPN and CDR2 SVGIG (reference sequence). This CDR3 region has 15 residues. Losses at the gene ends were 2 bases for V and 0 bases for J; bases not matched to a gene: 1. CDR3 in amino acids: CAWSRLAGSTDTQYF. The CDR3 DNA reads TGTGCCTGGAGTCGACTAGCGGGGAGCACAGATACGCAGTATTTT.

The chain uses TRBV7-2 and TRBJ2-6; 10 bases are shared with TRBD1. The CDR3 is 20 amino acids. CDR1 and CDR2 (germline): SGHTA, FQGNSA. V shed 4 bases, J shed 2 bases, and the junction held 14 bases outside the gene matches. The CDR3 region has the DNA TGTGCCAGCAGCTACAACCCCGGGACAGGGGAAATTCCTGGGGCCAACGTCCTGACTTTC. It yields the protein CASSYNPGTGEIPGANVLTF.

This clonotype was observed many times. The chain recombines TRBV20-1 with TRBJ2-1; D is perhaps TRBD2 (6 bases). V lost 1 base and J 2 bases, leaving 6 bases between the germline ends. CDR3 size: 13 residues. The germline V gene encodes CDR1 DFQATT and CDR2 SNEGSKA (reference sequence). CDR3 in DNA: TGCAGTGCTAGAGGACTAGCCTACAATGAGCAGTTCTTC. It is translated as CSARGLAYNEQFF.

This clonotype was counted ten times or more. This chain uses TRBV29-1 with TRBJ1-1; D gene ambiguous. The V end was cut by 2 bases, the J end by 0 bases, with 7 bases between. Germline-derived CDR1 and CDR2 are SQVTM and ANQGSEA. This CDR3 comprises 13 residues. The CDR3 DNA sequence: TGCAGCGTTGAACTTCGTGTGAACACTGAAGCTTTCTTT. Residues: CSVELRVNTEAFF.

V and J are TRBV20-1 and TRBJ1-1; possibly TRBD1 for D (5 bases). This CDR3 is built from 13 residues. V lost 6 bases and J 0 bases, leaving 11 bases between the germline ends. The V gene's germline CDR1 is DFQATT and CDR2 SNEGSKA (reference sequence). The CDR3 is CSAEVRVNTEAFF. The CDR3 DNA is TGCAGTGCCGAGGTCAGGGTGAACACTGAAGCTTTCTTT.

This clonotype was seen ten or more times. The chain joins TRBV6-5 to TRBJ2-7; 9 bases map to TRBD1. The CDR3 covers 13 residues. V lost 6 bases and J lost 9; bases outside the gene matches: 9. The germline gives CDR1 MNHEY, CDR2 SVGAGI. The CDR3 bases are TGTGCCAGCAGGGGACAGGGCTCGGTCGGGCAGTACTTC. Translated: CASRGQGSVGQYF.